Following are 3 T cell receptor beta chains from one sample sequenced in a study of cytomegalovirus exposure and HLA in healthy donors. The PCR had 60 Vbeta and 13 Jbeta primers. Clones were read by immunoSEQ multiplex PCR, and TCRdb kept only the in-frame ones, dropping some. The table records fewer than 110,000 clones, around 85% of them present only once. Sample: PBMCs. All receptors derive from a young man in good health and CMV-seronegative.

The rearrangement joins TRBV19 to TRBJ1-5; D is uncertain. This CDR3 contains 12 residues. Germline CDR1 and CDR2: LNHDA and SQIVND (reference sequence). Trimming took off 6 bases at V and 4 bases at J, with 7 bases between the two ends. The CDR3 reads CASRTGNQPQHF. CDR3 nucleotide sequence: TGTGCCAGTAGGACGGGAAATCAGCCCCAGCATTTT.

This chain links TRBV30 with TRBJ2-3, with D unclear. Germline CDR1 GTSNPN, CDR2 SVGIG (reference sequence). CDR3 length: 13 residues. Trimming removed 2 bases at V and 4 bases at J, with 10 bases between. CDR3 coding DNA: TGTGCCTGGAGTTTAGCAGAGGCAGATACGCAGTATTTT. Residues: CAWSLAEADTQYF.

The chain joins TRBV30 to TRBJ2-6; D unresolved. Deletions cut 3 bases from V and 0 bases from J, with 6 bases between. This CDR3 region has 14 residues. Germline assignment: CDR1 GTSNPN and CDR2 SVGIG (reference sequence). CDR3 residues: CAWRRDSGANVLTF. The DNA for the CDR3 is TGTGCCTGGAGACGAGACTCTGGGGCCAACGTCCTGACTTTC.